Shown below are 25 T cell receptor beta chains from a single sample sequenced in a study of OX40 agonist ivuxolimab in advanced cancers. Profiled with immunoSEQ multiplex PCR; TCRdb holds only in-frame clones, not every one. The sample lists 60,000 to 100,000 clones, under 85% occurring once. The sequences come from CD4+ or CD8+ T cells sorted from blood, collected in a trial of the OX40 agonist ivuxolimab. The receptors shown here come from an adult with an advanced solid tumor such as melanoma, head and neck, liver or kidney cancer.

This sequence joins TRBV4-3 and TRBJ1-5; tentative D call: TRBD1 (6 bases). The CDR3 runs 18 residues. CDR1 is LGHNA, CDR2 YSLEER, per germline. Trimming pared 3 bases from V and 1 base from J, leaving 19 bases between. This chain's CDR3 is CASSHPDRTPGSNQPQHF. As DNA, the CDR3 is TGCGCCAGCAGCCACCCGGACAGAACTCCTGGGAGCAATCAGCCCCAGCATTTT.

The table lists this clone with a few counts. The V call is TRBV5-4, the J call TRBJ1-2, with D tentatively TRBD1 (6 bases). Trimming removed 5 bases from V and 7 bases from J, with 9 bases in between. The germline V gene has CDR1 SGHNT and CDR2 YYREEE (reference sequence). There are 11 residues in the CDR3. CDR3 in amino acids: CASRGQAGYTF. CDR3 DNA sequence: TGTGCCAGCAGGGGACAAGCTGGCTACACCTTC.

The V and J genes are TRBV27 and TRBJ2-7, with 9 bases lining up with TRBD2. This CDR3 has 14 amino acids. V lost 6 bases to trimming and J lost 4 bases; unmatched junction nucleotides: 7. Germline V gives CDR1 MNHEY, CDR2 SMNVEV (reference sequence). The CDR3 here is CASRPLAGPYEQYF. DNA of the CDR3: TGTGCCAGCAGGCCTCTAGCGGGGCCATACGAGCAGTACTTC.

This chain uses TRBV6-5 with TRBJ2-7; D gene ambiguous. The V end was cut by 7 bases, the J end by 3 bases, with 7 bases between. CDR1 and CDR2 from the germline V gene are MNHEY and SVGAGI. The CDR3 length is 11 residues. CDR3 region: CASTRGYEQYF. The CDR3, as DNA: TGTGCCAGCACCCGAGGCTACGAGCAGTACTTC.

This chain uses TRBV4-3 with TRBJ2-6; TRBD1 matches at 8 bases. The V segment lost 1 base and the J segment 0 bases; nucleotides outside the gene matches: 8. The CDR3 extends over 19 amino acids. CDR1 is LGHNA, CDR2 YSLEER, per germline. The CDR3 sequence is CASSQGSWDRTSGANVLTF. The CDR3 DNA sequence: TGCGCCAGCAGCCAAGGATCCTGGGACAGGACCTCTGGGGCCAACGTCCTGACTTTC.

The chain is built from TRBV6-5 and TRBJ2-3; 8 nucleotides align to TRBD2. Trimming cost V 0 bases and J 1 base; bases outside gene matches: 3. This CDR3 is 16 amino acids long. Germline V CDR1 and CDR2: MNHEY, SVGAGI. The chain's CDR3 is CASSYSRGGGTDTQYF. As DNA, the CDR3 is TGTGCCAGCAGTTACTCTCGGGGGGGCGGCACAGATACGCAGTATTTT.

This chain links TRBV5-4 with TRBJ2-3; D may be TRBD2 (7 bases). There are 16 residues in the CDR3. Germline V CDR1 and CDR2: SGHNT, YYREEE (reference sequence). The V end lost 0 bases, the J end lost 3 bases, and 14 bases lay between the germline ends. The CDR3, as DNA: TGTGCCAGCAGCTTGGGTGGGGGGGCCGGGACAGATACGCAGTATTTT. It translates to CASSLGGGAGTDTQYF.

V is TRBV7-6 and J is TRBJ2-7; 7 bases agree with TRBD1. The CDR3 loop spans 13 amino acids. The junction had 3 bases not matched to a gene; V was cut back by 5 bases and J by 2 bases. The germline V gene has CDR1 SGHVS and CDR2 FNYEAQ. DNA of the CDR3: TGTGCCAGCAGCGTTGGACAGGCCTACGAGCAGTACTTC. It codes for CASSVGQAYEQYF.

This rearrangement joins TRBV15 to TRBJ1-2; D is unclear. The CDR3 is 18 residues long. V was trimmed by 2 bases and J by 8 bases, leaving 27 bases between them. The germline V gene encodes CDR1 LNHNV and CDR2 YYDKDF (reference sequence). CDR3 bases: TGTGCCACCAGCAGAAGCTTCGTGGGTACTGACGATTTAGGGGGCTACACCTTC. Its translation is CATSRSFVGTDDLGGYTF.

The genes are TRBV14 and TRBJ2-1; no firm D call. This CDR3 has 12 residues. Trimming pared 1 base from V and 13 bases from J, leaving 11 bases between. Germline values: CDR1 SGHDN, CDR2 FVKESK. CDR3 sequence: CASSQVRGNQFF. DNA for the CDR3: TGTGCCAGCAGCCAAGTCCGTGGTAATCAGTTCTTC.

A remark on this clone: The same CDR3 is also encoded by other DNA sequences in this sample. The V and J genes are TRBV28 and TRBJ1-1; weak D call: TRBD1 (5 bases). The germline gives CDR1 MDHEN, CDR2 SYDVKM. This CDR3 is built from 15 residues. V was shortened by 7 bases and J by 0 bases, with 15 bases between the two germline ends. Written as DNA, the CDR3 is TGTGCCAGCAAAATCTTGGGGGGTGTGAACACTGAAGCTTTCTTT. Translation gives CASKILGGVNTEAFF. Full variable domain (missing parts from reference TRBV28 and TRBJ1-1): DVKVTQSSRYLVKRTGEKVFLECVQDMDHENMFWYRQDPGLGLRLIYFSYDVKMKEKGDIPEGYSVSREKKERFSLILESASTNQTSMYLCASKILGGVNTEAFFGQGTRLTVV.

V and J are TRBV4-1 and TRBJ2-1, with TRBD1 matching over 10 bases. The length of the CDR3 is 15 residues. CDR1 and CDR2 (germline): MGHRA, YSYEKL. Trimming removed 4 bases from V and 8 bases from J; junction bases left unmatched: 8. The CDR3 sequence is CASSLSGTGVDEQFF. The CDR3 coding sequence is TGCGCCAGCAGCCTATCAGGGACAGGGGTCGATGAGCAGTTCTTC.

The CDR3 nucleotides read TGTGCCAGCAGTTTATTGGGCCAAGAGACCCAGTACTTC. It codes for CASSLLGQETQYF. The rearrangement uses TRBV27 and TRBJ2-5; D is ambiguous. The CDR3 length is 13 residues. Per germline, CDR1 MNHEY and CDR2 SMNVEV (reference sequence). V was shortened by 1 base and J by 1 base, with 4 bases between the two germline ends.

J is TRBJ2-1 and V is TRBV5-1, with 7 positions matching TRBD1. CDR1 and CDR2 (germline): SGHRS, YFSETQ. J lost 4 bases, V lost 4 bases, and 14 bases had no gene match. The CDR3 is 17 amino acids. CDR3 protein: CASSPGTRTGPYNEQFF. Written as DNA, the CDR3 is TGCGCCAGCAGCCCCGGCACCAGGACAGGCCCATACAATGAGCAGTTCTTC. Variable domain in full (rest from reference TRBV5-1 and TRBJ2-1): KAGVTQTPRYLIKTRGQQVTLSCSPISGHRSVSWYQQTPGQGLQFLFEYFSETQRNKGNFPGRFSGRQFSNSRSEMNVSTLELGDSALYLCASSPGTRTGPYNEQFFGPGTRLTVL.

The table lists this clone with many counts. The chain couples TRBV30 to TRBJ2-7; D remains unclear. CDR1 and CDR2 (germline): GTSNPN, SVGIG (reference sequence). V was clipped by 0 bases and J by 3 bases, with 9 bases between them. The CDR3 loop spans 13 amino acids. Here the CDR3 DNA reads TGTGCCTGGAGTGTCGTTGGGAACTACGAGCAGTACTTC. It translates to CAWSVVGNYEQYF.

V gene TRBV5-1 combines with J gene TRBJ2-3, with D possibly being TRBD1 (7 bases). This CDR3 region has 15 residues. CDR1 and CDR2 from the germline V gene are SGHRS and YFSETQ. V was pared by 3 bases and J by 4 bases, with 15 bases between. CDR3 nucleotides: TGCGCCAGCAGCTCTGGACAGGAGGGCTCAGATACGCAGTATTTT. Amino acids: CASSSGQEGSDTQYF.

This clone has a handful of counts. This rearrangement joins TRBV5-1 to TRBJ2-5; maybe TRBD1 (5 bases). Germline CDR1 reads SGHRS; CDR2 reads YFSETQ. This CDR3 has 12 amino acids. Between the trimmed V and J ends, which lost 4 bases and 10 bases, there was a span of 14 bases. CDR3 sequence reads: CASSRAEGDQYF. The DNA for the CDR3 is TGCGCCAGCAGCAGGGCAGAAGGGGACCAGTACTTC.

This clone turned up a few times. This sequence joins TRBV19 and TRBJ2-1; D ambiguous. The CDR3 runs to 15 residues. The V end lost 2 bases, the J end lost 10 bases, and 18 bases lay between the germline ends. Germline V lookup: CDR1 LNHDA, CDR2 SQIVND (reference sequence). This CDR3 reads CASSITSLLGAEQFF. The CDR3 DNA sequence: TGTGCCAGTAGTATAACATCCCTTCTGGGCGCGGAGCAGTTCTTC.

This rearrangement joins TRBV5-1 to TRBJ1-3, with D possibly matching TRBD1 (5 bases). Germline V CDR1 and CDR2: SGHRS, YFSETQ. V was pared by 4 bases and J by 5 bases, with 13 bases between. This CDR3 has 14 amino acids. The CDR3 region is CASSIGTGRNTIYF. In nucleotides, the CDR3 is TGCGCCAGCAGCATCGGGACGGGCAGAAACACCATATATTTT.

CDR3 protein: CASSGINKEKLFF. CDR3 DNA: TGTGCCAGCAGCGGCATCAACAAAGAAAAACTGTTTTTT. This chain links TRBV7-9 with TRBJ1-4; D gene uncertain. Germline V gene lookup returns CDR1 SEHNR and CDR2 FQNEAQ (reference sequence). V was pared by 5 bases and J by 8 bases, with 12 bases between. The CDR3 runs to 13 residues.

There are a few counts of this clone. The gene calls are TRBV5-1 and TRBJ2-5; D is unresolved. This CDR3 is built from 13 residues. Germline V gene data show CDR1 as SGHRS and CDR2 as YFSETQ. V was pared by 7 bases and J by 0 bases, with 10 bases between. Here the CDR3 DNA reads TGCGCCAGCTCCCGGTCCTACCAAGAGACCCAGTACTTC. This codes for CASSRSYQETQYF.

This clone has just one count. The V gene is TRBV15, the J gene TRBJ1-5; TRBD1 is a possible D gene (5 bases). Trimming left V 2 bases short and J 0 bases short, with 14 bases between. The CDR3 runs 17 residues. Germline V gene sequence: CDR1 LNHNV, CDR2 YYDKDF (reference sequence). Written as DNA, the CDR3 is TGTGCCACCAGCAGATATGGTGGGGGTTATAGCAATCAGCCCCAGCATTTT. This codes for CATSRYGGGYSNQPQHF.

This sequence joins TRBV19 and TRBJ2-1, with TRBD2 matching over 13 bases. In germline, CDR1 is LNHDA, CDR2 SQIVND (reference sequence). J was trimmed by 0 bases and V by 4 bases; bases with no gene match: 3. The CDR3 spans 17 residues. The CDR3 DNA is TGTGCCAGTAGTAAGGGACTAGCGGGAAGCTCCTACAATGAGCAGTTCTTC. Translating gives CASSKGLAGSSYNEQFF.

A few counts support this clone. The CDR3, as DNA: TGTGCCAGCTCACCAAATAACGGGGACGGCTACGAGCAGTACTTC. This encodes CASSPNNGDGYEQYF. This chain joins TRBV18 and TRBJ2-7; the D gene could be TRBD1 or TRBD2 (5 bases each). CDR3 size: 15 residues. V shed 2 bases and J shed 3 bases, with 14 bases lying between them. Germline-derived CDR1 and CDR2 are KGHSH and LQKENI. Supplemented by reference TRBV18 and TRBJ2-7, the full variable domain reads NAGVMQNPRHLVRRRGQEARLRCSPMKGHSHVYWYRQLPEEGLKFMVYLQKENIIDESGMPKERFSAEFPKEGPSILRIQQVVRGDSAAYFCASSPNNGDGYEQYFGPGTRLTVT.

The sample holds a few counts of this clone. The chain employs TRBV19 and TRBJ2-3; D gene ambiguous. The CDR3 spans 15 residues. Trimming took off 3 bases at V and 6 bases at J, with 16 bases between the two ends. Germline V gives CDR1 LNHDA, CDR2 SQIVND (reference sequence). The CDR3 sequence: CASSIRQSQTDTQYF. CDR3 in DNA: TGTGCCAGTAGTATCCGACAATCTCAAACGGATACGCAGTATTTT. The full variable domain, completed using reference TRBV19 and TRBJ2-3, is DGGITQSPKYLFRKEGQNVTLSCEQNLNHDAMYWYRQDPGQGLRLIYYSQIVNDFQKGDIAEGYSVSREKKESFPLTVTSAQKNPTAFYLCASSIRQSQTDTQYFGPGTRLTVL.